The clone carrying this TCR beta chain was seen a single time. Here immunoSEQ multiplex PCR was the method, and the copy in TCRdb shows in-frame clones only, minus some. The sample records more than 150,000 clones, 87% being singletons. This sample was taken from a study of T cell responses to AZD1222 COVID-19 vaccine. CDR3 length: 17 amino acids. The germline V and J ends were trimmed by 1 base and 5 bases, with 22 bases remaining between them. From germline, CDR1 is SGHNT and CDR2 YYREEE (reference sequence). The chain is built from TRBV5-4 and TRBJ2-7; D is unclear. Material: peripheral blood, obtained on day 0 of MenACWY control vaccination. The source of this sequence is an adult in good health. As DNA, the CDR3 is TGTGCCAGCAGCTTGTTTCGGTCTTATGTATCTGGAGACGAGCAGTACTTC. Translating gives CASSLFRSYVSGDEQYF. The variable domain in full, with the rest retrieved from reference TRBV5-4 and TRBJ2-7, is ETGVTQSPTHLIKTRGQQVTLRCSSQSGHNTVSWYQQALGQGPQFIFQYYREEENGRGNFPPRFSGLQFPNYSSELNVNALELDDSALYLCASSLFRSYVSGDEQYFGPGTRLTVT.